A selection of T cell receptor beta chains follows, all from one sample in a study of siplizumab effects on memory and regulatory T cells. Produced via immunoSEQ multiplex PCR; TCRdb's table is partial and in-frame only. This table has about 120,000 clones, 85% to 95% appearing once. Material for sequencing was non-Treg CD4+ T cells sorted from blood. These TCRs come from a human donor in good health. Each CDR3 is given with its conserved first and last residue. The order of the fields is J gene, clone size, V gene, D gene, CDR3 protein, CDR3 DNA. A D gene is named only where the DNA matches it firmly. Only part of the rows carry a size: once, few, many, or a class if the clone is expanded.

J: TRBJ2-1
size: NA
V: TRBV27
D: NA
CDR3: CASSLSAGTNNEQFF
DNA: TGTGCCAGCAGTTTAAGTGCCGGGACGAACAATGAGCAGTTCTTC

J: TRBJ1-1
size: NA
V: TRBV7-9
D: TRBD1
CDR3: CASIPGTGDYTEAFF
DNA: TGTGCCAGCATCCCCGGGACAGGGGATTACACTGAAGCTTTCTTT

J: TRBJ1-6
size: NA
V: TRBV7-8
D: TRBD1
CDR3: CASSLTGGWSVGSPLHF
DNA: TGTGCCAGCAGCTTGACAGGGGGCTGGTCGGTGGGTTCACCCCTCCACTTT

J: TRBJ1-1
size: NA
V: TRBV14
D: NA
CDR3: CASSQDLGPSTEAFF
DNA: TGTGCCAGCAGCCAAGATTTGGGGCCCAGCACTGAAGCTTTCTTT

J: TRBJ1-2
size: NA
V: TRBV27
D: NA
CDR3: CASSFDSSYGYTF
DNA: TGTGCCAGTAGTTTTGACAGCTCCTATGGCTACACCTTC

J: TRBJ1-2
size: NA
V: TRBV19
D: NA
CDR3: CASSIDRGRNYGYTF
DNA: TGTGCCAGTAGTATAGATCGCGGCAGGAACTATGGCTACACCTTC

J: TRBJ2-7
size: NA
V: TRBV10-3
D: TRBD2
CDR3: CAISEPGKLAGNEQYF
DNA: TGTGCCATCAGTGAGCCCGGAAAACTAGCGGGGAACGAGCAGTACTTC

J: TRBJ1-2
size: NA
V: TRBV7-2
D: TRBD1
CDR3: CASSSTGEGYTF
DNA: TGTGCCAGCAGCTCGACAGGGGAAGGCTACACCTTC

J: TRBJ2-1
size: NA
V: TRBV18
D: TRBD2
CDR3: CASSLLAGGLNEQFF
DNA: TGTGCCAGCTCACTATTAGCGGGGGGGCTCAATGAGCAGTTCTTC

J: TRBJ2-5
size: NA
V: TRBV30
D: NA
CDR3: CAWRQTGQGGSYQETQYF
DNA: TGTGCCTGGAGACAAACGGGGCAGGGGGGATCGTACCAAGAGACCCAGTACTTC

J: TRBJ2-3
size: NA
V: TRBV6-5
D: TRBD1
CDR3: CASSSDRGRDTQYF
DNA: TGTGCCAGCAGTTCGGACAGGGGTAGGGATACGCAGTATTTT

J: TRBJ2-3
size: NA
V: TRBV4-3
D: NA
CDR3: CASSQSLDTDTQYF
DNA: TGCGCCAGCAGCCAGAGCCTCGATACAGATACGCAGTATTTT

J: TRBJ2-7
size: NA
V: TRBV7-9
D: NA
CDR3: CASSPPFSYEQYF
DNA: TGTGCCAGCAGCCCGCCTTTCTCCTACGAGCAGTACTTC

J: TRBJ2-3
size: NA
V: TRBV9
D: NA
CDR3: CASSVNGVGTDTQYF
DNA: TGTGCCAGCAGCGTAAACGGGGTGGGCACAGATACGCAGTATTTT

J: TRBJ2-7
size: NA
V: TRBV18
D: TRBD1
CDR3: CASSGTGGNYEQYF
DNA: TGTGCCAGCTCTGGGACAGGGGGCAATTACGAGCAGTACTTC

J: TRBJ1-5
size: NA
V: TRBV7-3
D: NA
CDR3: CASSFLIDQPQHF
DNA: TGTGCCAGCAGCTTTCTGATTGATCAGCCCCAGCATTTT

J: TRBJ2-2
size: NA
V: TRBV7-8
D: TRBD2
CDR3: CASSLARTSGAMGGELFF
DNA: TGTGCCAGCAGCTTAGCTCGGACTAGCGGGGCAATGGGCGGGGAGCTGTTTTTT

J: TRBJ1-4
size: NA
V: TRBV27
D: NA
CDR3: CASRIPWGLYEKLFF
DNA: TGTGCCAGCAGGATCCCCTGGGGTTTATATGAAAAACTGTTTTTT

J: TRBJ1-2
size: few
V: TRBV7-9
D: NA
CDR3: CASSYAGIDGYTF
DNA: TGTGCCAGCAGCTATGCAGGGATCGATGGCTACACCTTC

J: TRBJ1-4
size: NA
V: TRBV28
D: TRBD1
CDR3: CASSLALTGESYEKLFF
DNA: TGTGCCAGCAGTTTGGCCCTAACAGGGGAGAGTTATGAAAAACTGTTTTTT

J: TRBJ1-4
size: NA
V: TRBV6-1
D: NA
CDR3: CASSGYRDEKLFF
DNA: TGTGCCAGCAGTGGGTACAGGGATGAAAAACTGTTTTTT